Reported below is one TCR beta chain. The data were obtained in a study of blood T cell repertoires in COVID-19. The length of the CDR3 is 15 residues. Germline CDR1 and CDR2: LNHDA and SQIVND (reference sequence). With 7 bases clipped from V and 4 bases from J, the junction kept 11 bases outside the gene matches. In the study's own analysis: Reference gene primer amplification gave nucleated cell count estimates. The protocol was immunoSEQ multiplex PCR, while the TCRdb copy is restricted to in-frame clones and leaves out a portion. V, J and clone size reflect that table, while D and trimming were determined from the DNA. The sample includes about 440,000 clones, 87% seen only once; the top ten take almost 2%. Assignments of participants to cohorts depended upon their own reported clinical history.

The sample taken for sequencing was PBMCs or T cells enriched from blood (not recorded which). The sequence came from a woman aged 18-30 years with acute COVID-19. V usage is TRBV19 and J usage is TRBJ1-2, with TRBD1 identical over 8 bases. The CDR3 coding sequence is TGTGCCAGTACTCCCCGGACCAGGGGGCTCTATGGCTACACCTTC. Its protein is CASTPRTRGLYGYTF.